A selection of T cell receptor beta chains follows, all from one sample in a study of T cell repertoires in cytomegalovirus infection. TCRdb itself ran the reads through MiXCR, one entry per CDR3 protein. The sample shows about 680,000 distinct CDR3 sequences, 24% of them seen only once. Source material: CD8+ T cells from PBMCs. These receptor sequences come from a human donor in good health (CMV status not recorded). Some clones in this sample may be carry-over from other donors' samples. Both conserved end residues are part of each CDR3. D genes are given only for firm matches. For some rows the clone size is stated as once, few or many, or as a class when expanded; others skip it.

v_gene	j_gene	abundance	d_gene	CDR3nt	CDR3aa
TRBV12-3/TRBV12-4	TRBJ1-2	many	TRBD1	TGTGCCAGCAGTTTAGGTCCCCGGACAGGGAATGGCTACACCTTC	CASSLGPRTGNGYTF
TRBV6-5	TRBJ2-1	.	.	TGTGCCAGCAGTTACGCGCCCGTATTGGCGGGGTCCTACAATGAGCAGTTCTTC	CASSYAPVLAGSYNEQFF
TRBV28	TRBJ2-2	few	.	TGTGCCAGCACGGGGGGCGAATCGAACACCGGGGAGCTGTTTTTT	CASTGGESNTGELFF
TRBV7-8	TRBJ2-1	few	TRBD2	TGTGCCAGCAGCTTAGGTGGGGGAGGGTTACCCATAAGTGAGCAGTTCTTC	CASSLGGGGLPISEQFF
TRBV12-3/TRBV12-4	TRBJ2-1	many	TRBD2	TGTGCCAGCAACGGAGCGGGGGGCATCTACAATGAGCAGTTCTTC	CASNGAGGIYNEQFF
TRBV6-5	TRBJ2-3	few	.	TGTGCCAGCAGCTTTGGTTTGGTATACGGGCTCGCGGAGCAGAGCACAGATACGCAGTATTTT	CASSFGLVYGLAEQSTDTQYF
TRBV29-1	TRBJ1-1	.	TRBD1	TGCAGCGTGGAAAGGGACAGCCAGACTGAAGCTTTCTTT	CSVERDSQTEAFF
TRBV7-8	TRBJ1-5	.	TRBD1	TGTGCCAGCAGCTTAGGGACAGGGACAGGCAATCAGCCCCAGCATTTT	CASSLGTGTGNQPQHF
TRBV7-8	TRBJ2-2	many	TRBD2	TGTGCCAGCAGCTTTGGGACGGGGGGGCCTGCCGGGGAGCTGTTTTTT	CASSFGTGGPAGELFF
TRBV14	TRBJ1-6	few	.	TGTGCCAGCAGCCAGGATTTCAATTCACCCCTCCACTTT	CASSQDFNSPLHF
TRBV6-1	TRBJ2-2	.	.	TGTGCCAGCAGTTTAGCCCCAGGGCGAACCGGGGAGCTGTTTTTT	CASSLAPGRTGELFF
TRBV7-8	TRBJ1-2	many	.	TGTGCCAGCAGCTACCAACCGACAGTGAACTATGGCTACACCTTC	CASSYQPTVNYGYTF
TRBV7-2	TRBJ1-1	many	.	TGTGCCAGCACTATAAAGGGATACACTGAAGCTTTCTTT	CASTIKGYTEAFF
TRBV19	TRBJ1-1	few	.	TGTGCCAGTAGTATACCCTGGGGCGAAGCTTTCTTT	CASSIPWGEAFF
TRBV7-9	TRBJ2-7	few	.	TGTGCCAGCAGCTTAGAGGTGCACACCATCGGCTACGAGCAGTACTTC	CASSLEVHTIGYEQYF
TRBV10-3	TRBJ2-1	few	.	TGTGCCACAGCCCCTAGCGCGCGGCCCGATTACAATGAGCAGTTCTTC	CATAPSARPDYNEQFF
TRBV20-1	TRBJ2-3	.	.	TGCAGTGCTAGAGATAGCTTTGGCACAGATACGCAGTATTTT	CSARDSFGTDTQYF
TRBV3-1	TRBJ1-4	.	.	TGTGCCAGCAGCCTTTTCGCCGAGGATAGGGACAATGAAAAACTGTTTTTT	CASSLFAEDRDNEKLFF
TRBV12-5	TRBJ2-5	.	.	TGTGCTAGTGGTTTCCACTTGGATCGGGAGTCCCCGAAGTACTTC	CASGFHLDRESPKYF
TRBV7-9	TRBJ1-1	many	.	TGTGCCAGCAGCATCGGGGAAGCTTTCTTT	CASSIGEAFF
TRBV12-5	TRBJ2-3	.	TRBD2	TGTGCTAGTGGTTCCACACTAGCGGGGGAAGATACGCAGTATTTT	CASGSTLAGEDTQYF
TRBV7-6	TRBJ2-3	.	TRBD2	TGTGCCAGCAGCAGCCCAAAACACCTAGCGGGGGTGAGCACAGATACGCAGTATTTT	CASSSPKHLAGVSTDTQYF
TRBV7-8	TRBJ2-5	.	TRBD1	TGTGCCAGCAGCTTACCCGTCATAGGGGGACAGGCAACTCCCGCCGAAGAGACCCAGTACTTC	CASSLPVIGGQATPAEETQYF
TRBV4-2	TRBJ2-3	.	.	TGTGCCAGCAGCCAACGGACGCACACAGATACGCAGTATTTT	CASSQRTHTDTQYF
TRBV7-3	TRBJ2-3	many	.	TGTGCCAGCAGCTCAGGTGCTAGCACAGATACGCAGTATTTT	CASSSGASTDTQYF
TRBV5-5	TRBJ2-1	few	TRBD1	TGTGCCAGCAGCCTGACGGACAGGGGGCGGGATGAGCAGTTCTTC	CASSLTDRGRDEQFF
TRBV6-5	TRBJ2-1	.	TRBD2	TGTGCCAGCAGTCACCCCCGGAGCGGGGGCTCCTACAATGAGCAGTTCTTC	CASSHPRSGGSYNEQFF
TRBV9	TRBJ2-3	many	.	TGTGCCAGCAGCGTAGAAGGGTCGGTGTTTGCGGATACGCAGTATTTT	CASSVEGSVFADTQYF
TRBV20-1	TRBJ2-1	.	.	TGCAGTGCTAGAGAGATCGGGACGGGTGAGCAGTTCTTC	CSAREIGTGEQFF
TRBV15	TRBJ2-3	few	TRBD1	TGTGCCACCAGCAGGGTTTTCGACAGGGGCACAGATACGCAGTATTTT	CATSRVFDRGTDTQYF
TRBV12-3/TRBV12-4	TRBJ2-7	many	.	TGTGCCAGCAGCTTTACGGACGAGCAGTACTTC	CASSFTDEQYF
TRBV6-6	TRBJ1-6	many	TRBD1	TGTGCCAGCAGTCTACCAAGGGGACAGGGGACGGATTCACCCCTCCACTTT	CASSLPRGQGTDSPLHF
TRBV15	TRBJ1-1	few	TRBD1	TGTGCGGCCGGGACAGGGGCGCCCACTGAAGCTTTCTTT	CAAGTGAPTEAFF
TRBV7-9	TRBJ1-2	many	.	TGTGCCAGCAACGCAAAGGGGCGTGGAGGCTACACCTTC	CASNAKGRGGYTF
TRBV18	TRBJ2-5	.	.	TGTGCCAGCTCACCACCGGGCAGGGAGGCGCAAGAGACCCAGTACTTC	CASSPPGREAQETQYF
TRBV7-2	TRBJ2-7	many	.	TGTGCCAGCAGCCCACCCTCTTTGGGAGGGCAGTACTTC	CASSPPSLGGQYF
TRBV7-6	TRBJ2-2	many	.	TGTGCCAGCGATAGTGGGGCCGGGGAGCTGTTTTTT	CASDSGAGELFF
TRBV2	TRBJ2-1	.	.	TGTGCCAGCCTTCGGGGGGCAATACTCTCCTACAATGAGCAGTTCTTC	CASLRGAILSYNEQFF
TRBV11-3	TRBJ2-3	.	.	TGTGCCAGCAGCTTAAGTGGGGTCGGCACAGATACGCAGTATTTT	CASSLSGVGTDTQYF
TRBV7-9	TRBJ1-5	.	.	TGTGCCAGCAGCTCCCCGGGACGTCACAATCAGCCCCAGCATTTT	CASSSPGRHNQPQHF
TRBV2	TRBJ1-1	few	.	TGTGCCAGCAGTGACCTCAGGGTTGGGACTGAAGCTTTCTTT	CASSDLRVGTEAFF
TRBV2	TRBJ2-3	once	TRBD2	TGTGCCAGTCCCCCCGGTAGCGGGGGGGGGGATACGCAGTATTTT	CASPPGSGGGDTQYF
TRBV7-6	TRBJ2-1	few	TRBD2	TGTGCCAGCAGCTCCCATAATAGCGGGGGGAGAAATGAGCAGTTCTTC	CASSSHNSGGRNEQFF
TRBV6-6	TRBJ1-1	few	.	TGTGCCAGCAATCCCAAAGGAGGGGGAGGCACTGAAGCTTTCTTT	CASNPKGGGGTEAFF
TRBV29-1	TRBJ1-2	.	TRBD1	TGCAGCGTTGAAGGGGAGGACAGGGGGCATGATGGCTACACCTTC	CSVEGEDRGHDGYTF
TRBV7-9	TRBJ2-1	.	TRBD1	TGTGCCAGCAGCCACGTTCCCTACCGGGACAGCGCATACAATGAGCAGTTCTTC	CASSHVPYRDSAYNEQFF
TRBV5-8	TRBJ2-3	.	.	TGTGCCAGCAGCCTTCTAGCTGGCCCAGATACGCAGTATTTT	CASSLLAGPDTQYF
TRBV10-3	TRBJ2-1	.	.	TGTGCCATCAGAGTCAGAGACAATGAGCAGTTCTTC	CAIRVRDNEQFF
TRBV6-6	TRBJ2-1	few	TRBD1	TGTGCCAGCAGTTACCTACAGGGGTCCTACAATGAGCAGTTCTTC	CASSYLQGSYNEQFF